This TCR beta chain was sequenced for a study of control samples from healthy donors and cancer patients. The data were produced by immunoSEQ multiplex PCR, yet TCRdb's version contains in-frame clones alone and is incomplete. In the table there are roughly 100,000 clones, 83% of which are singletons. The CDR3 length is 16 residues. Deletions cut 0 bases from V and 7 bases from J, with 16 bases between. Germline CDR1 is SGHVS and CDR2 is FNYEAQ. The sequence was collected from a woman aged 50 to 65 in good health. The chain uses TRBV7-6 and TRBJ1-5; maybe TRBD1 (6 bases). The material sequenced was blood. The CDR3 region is CASSLAGVRGGQPQHF. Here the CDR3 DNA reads TGTGCCAGCAGCTTAGCGGGCGTCAGGGGAGGGCAGCCCCAGCATTTT.